Shown below are 17 T cell receptor beta chains from a single sample sequenced in a study of regulatory and conventional T cells in RAG deficiency. Method: immunoSEQ multiplex PCR; TCRdb's copy keeps in-frame clones and lacks some. There are about 34,000 clones in the sample; about 75% occur only once, and 3% to 4% lies in the top ten. Conventional CD4+ T cells were sorted from blood as CD25-low CD127-high cells. In addition, the sample was reused for a study of regulatory T cells. That source adds: The PCR used 52 TRBV and 13 TRBJ primers.

Sequenced input: CD4+ effector T cells sorted from blood. These receptors originate from a human donor in good health.

The chain uses TRBV9 and TRBJ2-7; D may be TRBD1 or TRBD2 (5 bases each). The CDR3 has 14 amino acids. Germline CDR1 is SGDLS and CDR2 is YYNGEE. Between the trimmed V and J ends, which lost 1 base and 3 bases, there was a span of 11 bases. The CDR3 DNA follows: TGTGCCAGCAGCGTACAGGGCGGGCACTACGAGCAGTACTTC. Translated: CASSVQGGHYEQYF.

This clone was recorded once. This chain uses TRBV30 with TRBJ2-3, with 7 bases that match TRBD2. The CDR3 runs to 15 residues. With 4 bases clipped from V and 0 bases from J, the junction kept 7 bases outside the gene matches. Germline CDR1 is GTSNPN and CDR2 is SVGIG (reference sequence). The chain's CDR3 is CAWMRLAVSTDTQYF. DNA for the CDR3: TGTGCCTGGATGCGGCTAGCGGTGAGCACAGATACGCAGTATTTT.

V is TRBV4-2 and J is TRBJ2-7, with a possible D match to TRBD2 (6 bases). Trimming removed 4 bases at V and 6 bases at J, with 13 bases between. Germline lookup yields CDR1 LGHNA and CDR2 YNFKEQ. This CDR3 comprises 13 residues. The CDR3 DNA reads as TGTGCCAGCAGCCTCGAGGGAGGCTCCGAGCAGTACTTC. Amino acid sequence: CASSLEGGSEQYF.

As to this clone: The junction shows a germline mismatch at one end, possibly a read error. V is TRBV7-4 and J is TRBJ2-7; no firm D call. Germline assignment: CDR1 SGHVT and CDR2 SQSDAQ. There are 10 residues in the CDR3. This CDR3 is CASSLPIGDF. DNA of the CDR3: TGTGCCAGCAGCCTCCCGATCGGTGACTTC.

The chain is built from TRBV21-1 and TRBJ1-2. TRBV21-1 is a known pseudogene. The CDR3 consists of 17 residues. The CDR3 here is CASSKEYVPGGNYGYTF. CDR3 bases: TGTGCCAGCAGCAAAGAATACGTTCCGGGGGGTAACTATGGCTACACCTTC.

The V and J genes are TRBV7-2 and TRBJ1-6; 8 bases are shared with TRBD1. Germline loops: CDR1 SGHTA, CDR2 FQGNSA. The J segment lost 8 bases and the V segment lost 5 bases, leaving 5 bases of the junction unmatched. There are 14 residues in the CDR3. This chain's CDR3 is CASSRTGGDSPLHF. Here the CDR3 DNA reads TGTGCCAGCAGCCGAACAGGGGGGGATTCACCCCTCCACTTT.

This chain uses TRBV10-3 with TRBJ2-5; 7 nucleotides align to TRBD1. This CDR3 has 14 residues. Per the germline V gene, CDR1 is ENHRY and CDR2 is SYGVKD. J was trimmed by 1 base and V by 6 bases; bases with no gene match: 5. DNA for the CDR3: TGTGCCATCAGCTCACGGGACAGCCAAGAGACCCAGTACTTC. Its protein product is CAISSRDSQETQYF.

The gene calls are TRBV2 and TRBJ2-7, with a weak D call TRBD1 (6 bases). Deletions cut 4 bases from V and 4 bases from J, with 11 bases between. CDR1 is SNHLY and CDR2 is FYNNEI in the germline V gene. This CDR3 is 13 amino acids long. The CDR3 loop is CASSAGQPYEQYF. CDR3 in DNA: TGTGCCAGCAGTGCTGGACAGCCGTACGAGCAGTACTTC.

This chain links TRBV2 with TRBJ2-1; no reliable D call. Trimming cost V 10 bases and J 4 bases, with 8 bases left between them. Germline V gene lookup returns CDR1 SNHLY and CDR2 FYNNEI. The CDR3 spans 11 residues. CDR3 DNA sequence: TGTGCCACAGCCCAATACAATGAGCAGTTCTTC. It translates to CATAQYNEQFF.

The chain is built from TRBV9 and TRBJ1-1, with D maybe TRBD1 (5 bases). The germline CDR1 and CDR2 sequences are SGDLS and YYNGEE. V lost 3 bases and J lost 3, with 15 bases in between. The CDR3 is 15 amino acids. CDR3 in DNA: TGTGCCAGCAGCGATGACAGAGGTAGGGACACTGAAGCTTTCTTT. Translating gives CASSDDRGRDTEAFF.

The rearrangement uses TRBV5-6 and TRBJ1-2, with a possible D match to TRBD1 (5 bases). CDR1 and CDR2 (germline): SGHDT, YYEEEE. The V end lost 0 bases, the J end lost 6 bases, and 21 bases lay between the germline ends. CDR3 length: 17 residues. CDR3 DNA: TGTGCCAGCAGCTTGGCGGGGTGGGGGTACAGCGATAATGGCTACACCTTC. This sequence encodes CASSLAGWGYSDNGYTF. Filled out from reference TRBV5-6 and TRBJ1-2, the complete variable domain reads DAGVTQSPTHLIKTRGQQVTLRCSPKSGHDTVSWYQQALGQGPQFIFQYYEEEERQRGNFPDRFSGHQFPNYSSELNVNALLLGDSALYLCASSLAGWGYSDNGYTFGSGTRLTVV.

V usage is TRBV13 and J usage is TRBJ2-7, with 9 bases identical to TRBD1. This CDR3 has 13 amino acids. Germline lookup yields CDR1 PRHDT and CDR2 FYEKMQ (reference sequence). V lost 7 bases, J lost 5 bases, and 6 bases stayed unmatched. CDR3 in DNA: TGTGCCAGCACCCGTGACAGGGGGGACGAGCAGTACTTC. It is translated as CASTRDRGDEQYF.

This chain joins TRBV28 and TRBJ1-1; D perhaps matches TRBD1 (5 bases). Deletions cut 5 bases from V and 7 bases from J, with 14 bases between. This CDR3 spans 13 amino acids. From germline, CDR1 is MDHEN and CDR2 SYDVKM. As DNA, the CDR3 is TGTGCCAGCAGTCCCCCGGGGGGGGGTGAAGCTTTCTTT. It translates to CASSPPGGGEAFF.

This clone came up a few times. The V and J genes are TRBV4-1 and TRBJ1-6; D remains unclear. The CDR3 is 12 residues long. Germline V gene lookup returns CDR1 MGHRA and CDR2 YSYEKL. V lost 3 bases and J 7 bases, leaving 4 bases between the germline ends. CDR3 bases: TGCGCCAGCAGCCAGGGCAATTCACCCCTCCACTTT. It yields the protein CASSQGNSPLHF.

V gene TRBV10-3 combines with J gene TRBJ1-4; no firm D call. V was shortened by 6 bases and J by 5 bases, with 4 bases between the two germline ends. CDR1 is ENHRY, CDR2 SYGVKD, per germline. The length of the CDR3 is 11 residues. The CDR3, as DNA: TGTGCCATCAGGGGGAATGAAAAACTGTTTTTT. Its translation: CAIRGNEKLFF.

The chain combines TRBV30 with TRBJ1-2; 8 bases line up with TRBD1. The CDR3 runs 15 residues. The germline V gene has CDR1 GTSNPN and CDR2 SVGIG (reference sequence). Germline trimming cut 2 bases from V and 5 bases from J; bases unmatched to any gene: 10. The CDR3 protein is CAWSRDRGPFYGYTF. Here the CDR3 DNA reads TGTGCCTGGAGTAGAGACAGGGGCCCCTTTTATGGCTACACCTTC.

This sequence joins TRBV10-3 and TRBJ1-4; D not resolved. This CDR3 has 13 residues. V lost 6 bases and J 5 bases, leaving 10 bases between the germline ends. Looked up from germline, CDR1 is ENHRY and CDR2 is SYGVKD. CDR3 sequence: CAISGVPNEKLFF. In DNA form, the CDR3 reads TGTGCCATCAGCGGAGTCCCGAATGAAAAACTGTTTTTT.